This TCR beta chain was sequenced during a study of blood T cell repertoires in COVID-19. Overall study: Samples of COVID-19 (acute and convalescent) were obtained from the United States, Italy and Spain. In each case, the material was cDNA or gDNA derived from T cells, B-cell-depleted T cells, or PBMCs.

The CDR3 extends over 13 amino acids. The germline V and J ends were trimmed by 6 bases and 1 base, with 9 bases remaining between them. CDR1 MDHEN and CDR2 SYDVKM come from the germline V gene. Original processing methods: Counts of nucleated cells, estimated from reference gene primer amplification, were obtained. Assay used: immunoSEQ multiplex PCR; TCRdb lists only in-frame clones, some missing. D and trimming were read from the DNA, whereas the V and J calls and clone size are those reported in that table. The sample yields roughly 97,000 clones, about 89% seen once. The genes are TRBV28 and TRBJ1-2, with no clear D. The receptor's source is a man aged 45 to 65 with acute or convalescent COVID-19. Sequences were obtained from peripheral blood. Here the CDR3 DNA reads TGTGCCAGCAGCTTGGCCGTTAACTATGGCTACACCTTC. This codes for CASSLAVNYGYTF.